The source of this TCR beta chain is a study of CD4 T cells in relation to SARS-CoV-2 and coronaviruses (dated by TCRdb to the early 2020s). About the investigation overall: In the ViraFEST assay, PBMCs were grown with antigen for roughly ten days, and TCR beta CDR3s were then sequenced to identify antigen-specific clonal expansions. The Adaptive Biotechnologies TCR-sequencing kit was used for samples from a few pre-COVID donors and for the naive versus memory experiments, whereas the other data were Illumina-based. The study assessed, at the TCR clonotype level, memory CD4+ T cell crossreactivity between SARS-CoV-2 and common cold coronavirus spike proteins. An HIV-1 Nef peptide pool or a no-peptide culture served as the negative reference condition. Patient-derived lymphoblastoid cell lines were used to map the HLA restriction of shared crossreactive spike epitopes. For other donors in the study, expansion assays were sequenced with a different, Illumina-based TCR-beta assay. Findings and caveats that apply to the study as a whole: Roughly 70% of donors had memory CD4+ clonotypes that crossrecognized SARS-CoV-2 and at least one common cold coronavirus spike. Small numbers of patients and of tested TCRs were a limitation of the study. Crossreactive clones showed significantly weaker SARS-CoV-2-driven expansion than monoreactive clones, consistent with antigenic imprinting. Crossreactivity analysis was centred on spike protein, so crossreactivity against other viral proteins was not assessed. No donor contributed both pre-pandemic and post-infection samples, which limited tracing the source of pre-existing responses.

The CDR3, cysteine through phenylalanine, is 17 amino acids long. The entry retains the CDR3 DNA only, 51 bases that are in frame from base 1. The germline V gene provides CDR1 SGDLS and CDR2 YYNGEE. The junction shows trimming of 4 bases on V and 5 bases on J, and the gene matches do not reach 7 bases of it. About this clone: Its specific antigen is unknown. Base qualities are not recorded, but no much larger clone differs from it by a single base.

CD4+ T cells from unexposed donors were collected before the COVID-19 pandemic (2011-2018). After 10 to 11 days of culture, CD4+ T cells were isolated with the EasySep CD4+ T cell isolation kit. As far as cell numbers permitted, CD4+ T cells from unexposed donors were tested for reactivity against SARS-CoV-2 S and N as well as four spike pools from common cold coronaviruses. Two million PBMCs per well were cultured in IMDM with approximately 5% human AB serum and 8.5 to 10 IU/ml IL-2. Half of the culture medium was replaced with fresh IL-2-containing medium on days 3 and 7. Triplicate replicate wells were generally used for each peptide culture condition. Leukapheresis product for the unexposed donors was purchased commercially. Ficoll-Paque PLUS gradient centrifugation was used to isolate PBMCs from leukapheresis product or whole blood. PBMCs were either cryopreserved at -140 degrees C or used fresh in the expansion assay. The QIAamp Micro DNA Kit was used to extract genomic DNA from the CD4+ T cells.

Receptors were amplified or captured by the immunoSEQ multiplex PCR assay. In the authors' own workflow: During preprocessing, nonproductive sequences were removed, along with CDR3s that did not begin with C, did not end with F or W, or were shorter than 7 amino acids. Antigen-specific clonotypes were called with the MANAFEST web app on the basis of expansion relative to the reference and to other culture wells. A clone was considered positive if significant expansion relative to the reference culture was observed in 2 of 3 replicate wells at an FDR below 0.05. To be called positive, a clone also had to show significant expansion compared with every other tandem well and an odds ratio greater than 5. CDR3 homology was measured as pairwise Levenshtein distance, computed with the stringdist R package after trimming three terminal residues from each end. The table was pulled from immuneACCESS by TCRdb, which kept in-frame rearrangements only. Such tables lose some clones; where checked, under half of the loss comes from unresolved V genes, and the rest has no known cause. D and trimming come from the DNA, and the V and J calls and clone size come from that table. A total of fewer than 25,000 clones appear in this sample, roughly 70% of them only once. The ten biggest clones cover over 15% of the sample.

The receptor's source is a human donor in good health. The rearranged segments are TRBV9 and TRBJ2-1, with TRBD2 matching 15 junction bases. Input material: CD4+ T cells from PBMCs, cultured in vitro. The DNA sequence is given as TGTGCCAGCAGCATCGGACTAGCGGGGGGGCAGAACAATGAGCAGTTCTTC. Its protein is CASSIGLAGGQNNEQFF.